Given below is one T cell receptor (beta chain) in context. This sample was included in a study of blood T cell repertoires in COVID-19. Study at large: COVID-19 samples, acute and convalescent, were from the United States, Italy and Spain. Sample material is recorded as cDNA or gDNA derived from T cells, B-cell-depleted T cells, or PBMCs.

Authors' analysis steps: Researchers report that nucleated cell counts were estimated from reference gene primer amplification. This table comes from immunoSEQ multiplex PCR, and its TCRdb copy is limited to in-frame clones, with some not included. V, J and clone size reflect that table, while D and trimming were determined from the DNA. The table shows around 200,000 clones, with around 80% occurring only once. Germline CDR1 and CDR2: SGHRS and YFSETQ. The junction had 5 bases not matched to a gene; V was cut back by 5 bases and J by 2 bases. The CDR3 has 15 residues. The TCR originated in a woman aged 45-65 years with acute or convalescent COVID-19. The sample consisted of peripheral blood. V gene TRBV5-1 combines with J gene TRBJ2-1, with 9 bases lining up with TRBD2. The CDR3 loop reads CASREIAGAYNEQFF. The CDR3 coding sequence is TGCGCCAGCAGGGAGATAGCGGGAGCCTACAATGAGCAGTTCTTC.